This is a list of T cell receptor beta chains from one sample in a study of CD8 T cells in ankylosing spondylitis. TCRdb fed the 5' RACE reads into MiXCR, producing one record per CDR3 protein. The repertoire has around 280,000 distinct CDR3 sequences, around 20% of them found once; the top ten carry roughly 8%. The sequenced material came from blood, either unsorted or a sorted T cell fraction (not recorded which). The receptors here all came from a male donor with ankylosing spondylitis or in good health (not recorded which). CDR3s include the opening cysteine and the closing phenylalanine or tryptophan. A D gene is named only where the DNA matches it firmly. Expanded clones get a size class; other rows say once, few or many, or leave the size out.

clone size,V gene,D gene,J gene,CDR3 protein,CDR3 DNA
few,TRBV7-3,TRBD2,TRBJ2-3,CASSLAGGPTDTQYF,TGTGCCAGCAGCTTAGCGGGGGGACCCACAGATACGCAGTATTTT
NA,TRBV12-3/TRBV12-4,TRBD2,TRBJ2-1,CASSFPTSGGANEQFF,TGTGCCAGCAGTTTCCCGACTAGCGGGGGGGCCAATGAGCAGTTCTTC
NA,TRBV6-2/TRBV6-3,TRBD1,TRBJ1-2,CASSKQTGSDGYAF,TGTGCCAGCAGTAAACAGACAGGGTCGGATGGCTACGCCTTC
NA,TRBV27,TRBD2,TRBJ2-5,CASSRYIGLAGVKETQYF,TGTGCCAGCAGTCGCTACATCGGACTAGCGGGGGTAAAAGAGACCCAGTACTTC
NA,TRBV21-1,NA,TRBJ2-3,CASSKATGLRYF,TGTGCCAGCAGCAAAGCTACGGGACTTAGGTATTTT
few,TRBV28,TRBD1,TRBJ2-1,CASSSPDRYDEQFF,TGTGCCAGCAGTTCACCGGACAGGTATGATGAGCAGTTCTTC
few,TRBV19,NA,TRBJ1-1,CASSINNPRRGTEAFF,TGTGCCAGTAGTATTAATAATCCAAGACGTGGGACTGAAGCTTTCTTT
many,TRBV10-3,NA,TRBJ2-2,CAIGRGTVTGELFF,TGTGCCATCGGAAGGGGGACGGTCACCGGGGAGCTGTTTTTT
NA,TRBV4-2,TRBD1,TRBJ1-2,CASSQDFLGGASYGYTF,TGTGCCAGCAGCCAAGATTTTTTAGGGGGCGCTAGCTATGGCTACACCTTC
NA,TRBV11-2,NA,TRBJ1-4,CASSLERGGSTNEKLFF,TGTGCCAGCAGCTTAGAGCGGGGGGGCTCAACTAATGAAAAACTGTTTTTT
NA,TRBV6-1,TRBD2,TRBJ2-3,CASSRRREGPTQYF,TGTGCCAGCAGCCGAAGGCGGGAGGGCCCGACGCAGTATTTT
few,TRBV12-3/TRBV12-4,NA,TRBJ1-1,CASSLMGDTEAFF,TGTGCCAGCAGTTTAATGGGGGACACTGAAGCTTTCTTT
NA,TRBV29-1,TRBD2,TRBJ2-1,CSVGTSGGPYNEQFF,TGCAGCGTTGGGACTAGCGGGGGACCCTACAATGAGCAGTTCTTC
NA,TRBV7-3,TRBD2,TRBJ2-1,CASSLDGRAGNEQFF,TGTGCCAGCAGCTTAGACGGGAGGGCGGGCAATGAGCAGTTCTTC
few,TRBV6-5,NA,TRBJ2-1,CASSFASSYNEPFF,TGTGCCAGCAGTTTCGCTAGCTCCTACAATGAGCCGTTCTTC
many,TRBV29-1,NA,TRBJ1-4,CSARTVYRGNEKLFF,TGCAGCGCAAGGACAGTATATCGCGGAAATGAAAAACTGTTTTTT
NA,TRBV7-8,NA,TRBJ2-3,CASSSPLQAAIKKGSQYF,TGTGCCAGCAGCTCCCCCCTCCAAGCGGCAATCAAGAAGGGGTCGCAGTATTTT
few,TRBV5-1,TRBD1,TRBJ1-1,CASSFGTGRMNTEAFF,TGCGCCAGCAGTTTTGGGACAGGAAGGATGAACACTGAAGCTTTCTTT
once,TRBV27,NA,TRBJ2-6,CASSLGGPSSGANVLTF,TGTGCCAGCAGCCTCGGGGGTCCTAGCTCTGGGGCCAACGTCCTGACTTTC
few,TRBV27,TRBD2,TRBJ2-2,CASRPLAGANTGELFF,TGTGCCAGCAGGCCCTTAGCGGGAGCGAACACCGGGGAGCTGTTTTTT
NA,TRBV5-1,NA,TRBJ1-1,CASSLPGTGNTEAFF,TGCGCCAGCAGCCTACCCGGGACGGGGAACACTGAAGCTTTCTTT
NA,TRBV29-1,NA,TRBJ2-1,CSVESSYEQFF,TGCAGCGTTGAGAGCTCGTATGAGCAGTTCTTC
few,TRBV20-1,NA,TRBJ1-5,CSTRRNSNQPQHF,TGCAGTACTAGACGAAATAGCAATCAGCCCCAGCATTTT
few,TRBV10-3,NA,TRBJ1-2,CAISGAAGNYGYTF,TGTGCCATCAGTGGGGCGGCCGGGAACTATGGCTACACCTTC
NA,TRBV18,TRBD1,TRBJ1-4,CVSSPVTGGHEKLFF,TGTGTCAGCTCACCAGTGACAGGGGGCCATGAAAAACTGTTTTTT